This TCR beta chain was sequenced for a study of human T cells and chemical hapten exposure. The CDR3 extends over 16 amino acids. Trimming at V came to 4 bases and at J to 4 bases, leaving 11 bases not matched to a gene. Unique molecular identifiers were affixed to discrete cDNA molecules within the library. TCRdb redid the calling of the RACE reads with MiXCR, one entry per CDR3 protein. The sample lists around 92,000 distinct CDR3 sequences, roughly a tenth occurring once. The time point: pre-sensitization, week 0. Treatment given: therapeutic diphenylcyclopropenone sensitization with weekly scalp DPC.

Sample: whole blood, taken in connection with sensitization to the hapten diphenylcyclopropenone (DPC). This rearrangement joins TRBV12-3 or TRBV12-4 to TRBJ1-1; 8 bases line up with TRBD1. The TCR comes from a woman between 55 and 75 years old with alopecia areata. Some clones in this sample may be carry-over from other donors' samples. CDR3: CASSSNRGAVGTEAFF. CDR3 coding DNA: TGTGCCAGCAGTTCTAACAGGGGGGCTGTTGGCACTGAAGCTTTCTTT.